This TCR beta chain was observed in a study of cytomegalovirus exposure and HLA in healthy donors. Study conclusions and caveats: Donors belonging to an Asian-associated ancestry cluster reportedly showed fewer N-insertions in productive TCRs than the roughly 670-donor mean, according to what a later analysis found. Some V segments, including TRBV6-2 and TRBV6-3, were excluded as indistinguishable. For TCR beta chains, V- and J-gene trimming was later linked to a missense DCLRE1C variant.

PCR amplification relied on 60 Vbeta primers (plus 13 Jbeta primers). The data were produced by immunoSEQ multiplex PCR, yet TCRdb's version contains in-frame clones alone and is incomplete. The sample contains 75,000 to 100,000 clones, over 65% of which appear only once. In the case of this clone: Its antigen is not identified.

CDR1 and CDR2 (germline): SGHKS, YYEKEE (reference sequence). The CDR3 covers 12 residues. V lost 4 bases and J lost 3, with 8 bases in between. Sequenced: PBMCs. This chain connects TRBV5-5 to TRBJ2-7; D not certain. The sequence was obtained from a male donor in good health and CMV-seronegative. The CDR3 loop reads CASSLTSYEQYF. CDR3 nucleotide sequence: TGTGCCAGCAGCCTCACCAGCTACGAGCAGTACTTC.